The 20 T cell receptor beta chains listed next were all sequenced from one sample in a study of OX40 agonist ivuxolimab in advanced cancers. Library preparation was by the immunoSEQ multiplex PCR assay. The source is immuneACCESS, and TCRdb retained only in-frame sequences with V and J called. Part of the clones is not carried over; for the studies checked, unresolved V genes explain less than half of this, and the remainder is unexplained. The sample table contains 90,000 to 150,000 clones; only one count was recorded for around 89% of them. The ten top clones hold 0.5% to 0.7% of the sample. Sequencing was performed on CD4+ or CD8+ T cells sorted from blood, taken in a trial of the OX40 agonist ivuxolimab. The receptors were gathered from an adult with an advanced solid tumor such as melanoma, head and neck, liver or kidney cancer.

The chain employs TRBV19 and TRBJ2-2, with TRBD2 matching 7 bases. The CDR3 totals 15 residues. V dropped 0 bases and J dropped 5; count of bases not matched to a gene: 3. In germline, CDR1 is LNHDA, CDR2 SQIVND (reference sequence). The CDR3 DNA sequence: TGTGCCAGTAGTATAGACGGGGGAGGGACCGGGGAGCTGTTTTTT. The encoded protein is CASSIDGGGTGELFF.

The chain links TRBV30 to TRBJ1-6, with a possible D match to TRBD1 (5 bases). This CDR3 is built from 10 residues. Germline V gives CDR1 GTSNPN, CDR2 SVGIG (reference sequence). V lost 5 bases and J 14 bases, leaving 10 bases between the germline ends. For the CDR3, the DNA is TGTGCCTGGGGGGGTAGCACCCTCCACTTT. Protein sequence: CAWGGSTLHF.

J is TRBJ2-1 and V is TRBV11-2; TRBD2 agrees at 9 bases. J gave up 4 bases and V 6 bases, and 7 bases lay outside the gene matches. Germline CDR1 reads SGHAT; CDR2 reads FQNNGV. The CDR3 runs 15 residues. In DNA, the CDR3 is TGTGCCAGCAGTTCATGGCGGGGGGGGTACAATGAGCAGTTCTTC. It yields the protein CASSSWRGGYNEQFF.

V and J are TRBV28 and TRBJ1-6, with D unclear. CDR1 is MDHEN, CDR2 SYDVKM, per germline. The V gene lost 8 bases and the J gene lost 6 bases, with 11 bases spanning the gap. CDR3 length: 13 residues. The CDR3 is CASFRESNSPLHF. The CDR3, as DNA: TGTGCCAGCTTCCGGGAGTCTAATTCACCCCTCCACTTT.

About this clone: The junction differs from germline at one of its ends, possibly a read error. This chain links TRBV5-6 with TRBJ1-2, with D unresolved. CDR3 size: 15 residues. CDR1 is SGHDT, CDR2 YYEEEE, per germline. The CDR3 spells CASSIRTAASYSYTF. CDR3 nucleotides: TGTGCCAGCAGCATCAGGACGGCCGCCTCCTATAGCTACACCTTC.

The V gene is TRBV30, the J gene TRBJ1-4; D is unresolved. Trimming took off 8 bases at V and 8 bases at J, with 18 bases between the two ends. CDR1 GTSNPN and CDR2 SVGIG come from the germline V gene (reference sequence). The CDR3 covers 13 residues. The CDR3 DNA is TGTGCCAGTGAGGATCAGGCCGGAGAAAAACTGTTTTTT. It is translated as CASEDQAGEKLFF.

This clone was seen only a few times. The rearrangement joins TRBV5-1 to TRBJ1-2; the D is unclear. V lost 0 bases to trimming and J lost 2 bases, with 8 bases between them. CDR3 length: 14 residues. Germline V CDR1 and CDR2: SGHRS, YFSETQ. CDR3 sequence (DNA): TGCGCCAGCAGCTTGGGTGACACCAACTATGGCTACACCTTC. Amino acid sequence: CASSLGDTNYGYTF. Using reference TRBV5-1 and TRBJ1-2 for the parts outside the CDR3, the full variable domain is KAGVTQTPRYLIKTRGQQVTLSCSPISGHRSVSWYQQTPGQGLQFLFEYFSETQRNKGNFPGRFSGRQFSNSRSEMNVSTLELGDSALYLCASSLGDTNYGYTFGSGTRLTVV.

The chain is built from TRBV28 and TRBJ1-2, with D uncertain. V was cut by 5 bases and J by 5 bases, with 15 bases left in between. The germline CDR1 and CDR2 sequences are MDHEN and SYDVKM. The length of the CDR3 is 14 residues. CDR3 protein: CASSPARRTYGYTF. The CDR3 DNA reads TGTGCCAGCAGTCCCGCGAGGCGGACGTATGGCTACACCTTC.

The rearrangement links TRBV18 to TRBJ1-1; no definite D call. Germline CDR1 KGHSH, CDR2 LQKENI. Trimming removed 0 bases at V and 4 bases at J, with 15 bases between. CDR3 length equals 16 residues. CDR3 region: CASSPPNQPRVTEAFF. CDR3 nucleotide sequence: TGTGCCAGCTCACCACCAAATCAACCCCGGGTCACTGAAGCTTTCTTT.

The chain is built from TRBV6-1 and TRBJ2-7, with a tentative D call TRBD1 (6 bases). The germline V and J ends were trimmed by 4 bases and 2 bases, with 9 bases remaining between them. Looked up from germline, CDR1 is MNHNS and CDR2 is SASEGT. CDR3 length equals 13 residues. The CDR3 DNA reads TGTGCCAGCAGTGTTGGGACAACCTACGAGCAGTACTTC. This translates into CASSVGTTYEQYF.

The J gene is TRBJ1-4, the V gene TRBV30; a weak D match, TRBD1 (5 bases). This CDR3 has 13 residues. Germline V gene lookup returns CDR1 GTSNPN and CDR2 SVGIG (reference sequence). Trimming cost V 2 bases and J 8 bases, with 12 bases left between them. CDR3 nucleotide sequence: TGTGCCTGGAGTACCCCAGGGACGGAAAAACTGTTTTTT. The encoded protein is CAWSTPGTEKLFF.

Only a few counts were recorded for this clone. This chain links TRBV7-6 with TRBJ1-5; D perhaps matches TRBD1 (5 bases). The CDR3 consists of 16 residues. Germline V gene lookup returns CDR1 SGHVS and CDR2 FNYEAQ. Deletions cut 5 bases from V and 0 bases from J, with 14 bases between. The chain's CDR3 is CASSLLPGNSNQPQHF. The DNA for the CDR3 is TGTGCCAGCAGCCTTTTGCCAGGGAATAGCAATCAGCCCCAGCATTTT.

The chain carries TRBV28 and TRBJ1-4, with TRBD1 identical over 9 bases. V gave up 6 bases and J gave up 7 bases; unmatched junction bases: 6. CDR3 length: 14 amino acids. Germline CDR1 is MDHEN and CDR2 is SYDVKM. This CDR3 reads CASRTTGGGEKLFF. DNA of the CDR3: TGTGCCAGCAGGACAACAGGGGGCGGTGAAAAACTGTTTTTT.

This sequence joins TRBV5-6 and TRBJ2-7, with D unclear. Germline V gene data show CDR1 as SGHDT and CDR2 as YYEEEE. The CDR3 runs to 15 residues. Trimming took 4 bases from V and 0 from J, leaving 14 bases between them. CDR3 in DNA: TGTGCCAGCAGCCCCACCTGGGGAAGCTCCTACGAGCAGTACTTC. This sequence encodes CASSPTWGSSYEQYF.

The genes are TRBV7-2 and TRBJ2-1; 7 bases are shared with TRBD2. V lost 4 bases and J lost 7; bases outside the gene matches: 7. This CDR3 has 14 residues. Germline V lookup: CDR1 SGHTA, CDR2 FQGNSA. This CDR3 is CASSSTSGVNEQFF. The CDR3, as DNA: TGTGCCAGCAGCTCCACAAGCGGGGTGAATGAGCAGTTCTTC.

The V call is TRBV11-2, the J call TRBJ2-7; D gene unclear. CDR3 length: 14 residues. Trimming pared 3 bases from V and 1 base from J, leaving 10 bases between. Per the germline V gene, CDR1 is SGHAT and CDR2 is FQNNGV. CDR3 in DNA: TGTGCCAGCAGCTTTGGTGGCAGATCCTACGAGCAGTACTTC. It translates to CASSFGGRSYEQYF.

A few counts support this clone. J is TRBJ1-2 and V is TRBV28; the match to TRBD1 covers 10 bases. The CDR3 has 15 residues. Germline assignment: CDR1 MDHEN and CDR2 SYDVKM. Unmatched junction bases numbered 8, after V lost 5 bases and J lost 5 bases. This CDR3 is CASSPGQGVWYGYTF. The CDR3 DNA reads TGTGCCAGCAGTCCCGGACAGGGGGTGTGGTATGGCTACACCTTC.

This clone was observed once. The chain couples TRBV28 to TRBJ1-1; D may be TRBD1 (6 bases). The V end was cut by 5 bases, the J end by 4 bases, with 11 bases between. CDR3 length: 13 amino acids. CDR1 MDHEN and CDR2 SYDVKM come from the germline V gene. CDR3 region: CASSIIGGTEAFF. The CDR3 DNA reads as TGTGCCAGCAGTATAATAGGGGGCACTGAAGCTTTCTTT.

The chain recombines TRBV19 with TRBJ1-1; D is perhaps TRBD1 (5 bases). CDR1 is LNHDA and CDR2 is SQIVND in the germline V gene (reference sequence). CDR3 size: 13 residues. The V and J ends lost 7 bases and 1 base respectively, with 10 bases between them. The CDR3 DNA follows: TGTGCCAGTACCCTGGGGGGGAACACTGAAGCTTTCTTT. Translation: CASTLGGNTEAFF.

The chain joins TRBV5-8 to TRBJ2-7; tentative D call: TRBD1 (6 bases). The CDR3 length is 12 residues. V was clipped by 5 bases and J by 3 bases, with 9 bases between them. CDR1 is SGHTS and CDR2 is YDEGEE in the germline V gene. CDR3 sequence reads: CASRSQGYEQYF. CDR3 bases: TGTGCCAGCAGATCACAGGGCTACGAGCAGTACTTC.